This T cell receptor beta chain was captured in a study of radiotherapy plus CTLA-4 blockade in lung cancer. Study-wide results and caveats: Clones derived from tumor TCRs expanded in blood after radiotherapy plus ipilimumab.

Per germline, CDR1 SGHAT and CDR2 FQNNGV. The CDR3 runs 14 residues. The ends lost 5 bases at V and 5 bases at J; junction bases unmatched: 8. On this clone itself: No antigen is known for it.

Clones were read by immunoSEQ multiplex PCR, and TCRdb kept only the in-frame ones, dropping some. The sample lists about 45,000 clones, almost 65% occurring once. V and J are TRBV11-2 and TRBJ2-5, with 7 bases aligning to TRBD2. The specimen comprised peripheral blood, sampled from a patient treated with radiotherapy plus ipilimumab. The receptor comes from a human donor with non-small cell lung cancer who had a partial response to radiotherapy plus ipilimumab. CDR3 DNA sequence: TGTGCCAGCAGCCCCCCGGGGGGAAGCGAGACCCAGTACTTC. Amino acid sequence: CASSPPGGSETQYF.